This T cell receptor (beta chain) stems from a study of cytomegalovirus exposure and HLA in healthy donors. Study-wide results and caveats: Later analysis suggested links between common viral pathogens and several top significant clusters. Rarity held for most TCR sequences, but there were some public TCRs that occurred in many donors. As a later analysis revealed, the rate of TCR association differed by HLA locus, with DRB1 most and HLA-C fewest. In a later analysis, specific HLA alleles were associated with approximately 17,000 TCR beta sequences at a 0.05 false discovery rate.

The germline V gene encodes CDR1 GTSNPN and CDR2 SVGIG (reference sequence). Trimming took 0 bases from V and 1 from J, leaving 12 bases between them. This CDR3 is built from 15 residues. This clone was recorded once. What it binds is unknown. Vbeta (60) and Jbeta (13) primers were used in the PCR. Only in-frame clones appear in the TCRdb table, and some are missing; sequencing was by immunoSEQ multiplex PCR. The data show 180,000 or so clones, about four fifths seen once. The TCR comes from a woman aged 45 to 65 in good health and CMV-seronegative. The chain is built from TRBV30 and TRBJ1-2; D remains unclear. The specimen was PBMCs. The CDR3: CAWSVLASLNYGYTF. The DNA for the CDR3 is TGTGCCTGGAGTGTACTAGCATCGCTTAACTATGGCTACACCTTC.